This T cell receptor beta chain was identified in a study of early T cells in non-severe SARS-CoV-2 infection. For the study at large: Sequencing input comprised bulk RNA from unsorted whole blood; chain pairing was not available.

J lost 3 bases, V lost 4 bases, and 8 bases had no gene match. The CDR3 contains 16 residues. Germline lookup yields CDR1 LGHNA and CDR2 YSLEER. In its sample, this clonotype was seen a few times. No antigen is known for it. The library protocol tagged individual cDNA molecules with unique molecular identifiers. Each CDR3 protein gets one entry after TCRdb re-called the 5' RACE reads with MiXCR. Of approximately 85,000 distinct CDR3 sequences listed, around an eighth are singletons. Study findings and constraints: Using VDJdb, the matching emphasized anti-spike CD8 responses while missing private and CD4 specificities.

This sequence was found in an adult who was a healthcare worker with PCR-confirmed SARS-CoV-2 infection or an uninfected control (not recorded which). V and J are TRBV4-3 and TRBJ2-1; TRBD2 matches at 8 bases. Sequencing was carried out using whole blood. The CDR3 DNA follows: TGCGCCAGCAGCCCGTTCGTAAGCGGGAGCTACAATGAGCAGTTCTTC. Protein product: CASSPFVSGSYNEQFF.